Following are 30 T cell receptor beta chains from one sample sequenced in a study of blood T cell repertoires in COVID-19. Some clones are missing from TCRdb's copy, which holds only in-frame ones; the method was immunoSEQ multiplex PCR. This table has roughly 140,000 clones, 70% to 90% appearing once. Sequencing used peripheral blood. The receptor source for this set is a woman aged 55-70 years with COVID-19, enrolled during active disease.

The CDR3 loop is CASSPDMSSYNEQFF. The DNA of the CDR3 is TGTGCCAGCAGCCCAGACATGAGCTCCTACAATGAGCAGTTCTTC. The gene calls are TRBV5-4 and TRBJ2-1; D unclear. The V end lost 4 bases, the J end lost 0 bases, and 11 bases lay between the germline ends. The CDR3 sequence is 15 residues long. CDR1 SGHNT and CDR2 YYREEE come from the germline V gene (reference sequence). The entire variable domain, with the rest obtained from reference TRBV5-4 and TRBJ2-1, is as follows: ETGVTQSPTHLIKTRGQQVTLRCSSQSGHNTVSWYQQALGQGPQFIFQYYREEENGRGNFPPRFSGLQFPNYSSELNVNALELDDSALYLCASSPDMSSYNEQFFGPGTRLTVL.

The gene calls are TRBV3-1 (or the pseudogene TRBV3-2) and TRBJ1-3, with D hard to call. The CDR3 covers 17 residues. Germline loops: CDR1 LGHDT, CDR2 YNNKEL (reference sequence). V was shortened by 1 base and J by 0 bases, with 13 bases between the two germline ends. The DNA of the CDR3 is TGTGCCAGCAGCCAAGGGCTCGACGGGAGCTCTGGAAACACCATATATTTT. It encodes CASSQGLDGSSGNTIYF.

The chain uses TRBV18 and TRBJ1-2; 9 bases align to TRBD1. In germline, CDR1 is KGHSH, CDR2 LQKENI. This CDR3 is built from 15 residues. V shed 3 bases and J 7 bases; nucleotides not matched to a gene: 9. CDR3 nucleotide sequence: TGTGCCAGCTCACCGGGCCCAAACAGGGGGCTTGGCTACACCTTC. Residues: CASSPGPNRGLGYTF.

V gene TRBV5-1 combines with J gene TRBJ1-4; 9 bases agree with TRBD1. Germline V gene data show CDR1 as SGHRS and CDR2 as YFSETQ. The CDR3 is 17 residues long. The junction had 15 bases not matched to a gene; V was cut back by 4 bases and J by 8 bases. The CDR3 sequence is CASSTDPGQGRKEKLFF. The CDR3 region has the DNA TGCGCCAGCAGCACCGACCCGGGACAGGGTAGGAAGGAAAAACTGTTTTTT.

The CDR3 nucleotides are TGCGCCAGCAGCTCGGCTGGGTTAGCGGGGACCTTCTCCTACAATGAGCAGTTCTTC. Protein: CASSSAGLAGTFSYNEQFF. The chain combines TRBV5-1 with TRBJ2-1, with 8 positions matching TRBD2. This CDR3 region has 19 residues. Germline CDR1 SGHRS, CDR2 YFSETQ. Germline trimming cut 3 bases from V and 0 bases from J; bases unmatched to any gene: 14.

The chain combines TRBV19 with TRBJ2-7; 7 nucleotides align to TRBD1. The CDR3 contains 14 residues. V shed 6 bases, J shed 2 bases, and the junction held 7 bases outside the gene matches. CDR1 is LNHDA, CDR2 SQIVND, per germline (reference sequence). CDR3 protein: CASRPGTDAYEQYF. In DNA form, the CDR3 reads TGTGCCAGTAGGCCCGGGACAGATGCCTACGAGCAGTACTTC.

This clone was observed a few times. The V gene is TRBV7-2, the J gene TRBJ1-2, with 9 bases identical to TRBD1. The junction had 6 bases not matched to a gene; V was cut back by 5 bases and J by 5 bases. CDR1 and CDR2 from the germline V gene are SGHTA and FQGNSA. The CDR3 has 14 amino acids. CDR3 coding DNA: TGTGCCAGCAGCCCCGGACAGGGGCGGTATGGCTACACCTTC. Its protein product is CASSPGQGRYGYTF.

CDR3 sequence reads: CSVIARPGNTIYF. As DNA, the CDR3 is TGCAGCGTTATTGCCAGGCCCGGAAACACCATATATTTT. This chain joins TRBV29-1 and TRBJ1-3; D gene uncertain. V shed 5 bases and J shed 4 bases, with 12 bases lying between them. The CDR3 consists of 13 residues. Germline CDR1 is SQVTM and CDR2 is ANQGSEA.

This chain joins TRBV10-3 and TRBJ1-1, with TRBD1 identical over 10 bases. Per germline, CDR1 ENHRY and CDR2 SYGVKD. The CDR3 covers 15 residues. V shed 3 bases, J shed 6 bases, and the junction held 7 bases outside the gene matches. Here the CDR3 DNA reads TGTGCCATCAGTGACTCCGGGACAGGGGACCCTGAAGCTTTCTTT. Residues: CAISDSGTGDPEAFF.

V gene TRBV2 combines with J gene TRBJ1-6; D is perhaps TRBD1 (6 bases). The V gene's germline CDR1 is SNHLY and CDR2 FYNNEI. The V and J ends lost 1 base and 2 bases respectively, with 12 bases between them. The CDR3 consists of 17 residues. The CDR3 loop reads CASSEGIAGAYNSPLHF. CDR3 nucleotide sequence: TGTGCCAGCAGTGAAGGGATCGCAGGGGCCTATAATTCACCCCTCCACTTT. The full variable domain, with the rest looked up from reference TRBV2 and TRBJ1-6, is EPEVTQTPSHQVTQMGQEVILRCVPISNHLYFYWYRQILGQKVEFLVSFYNNEISEKSEIFDDQFSVERPDGSNFTLKIRSTKLEDSAMYFCASSEGIAGAYNSPLHFGNGTRLTVT.

This clone was detected a few times. The rearrangement joins TRBV19 to TRBJ1-2; 7 nucleotides line up with TRBD1. The ends lost 7 bases at V and 0 bases at J; junction bases unmatched: 8. Germline V gene data show CDR1 as LNHDA and CDR2 as SQIVND (reference sequence). The CDR3 has 15 residues. For the CDR3, the DNA is TGTGCCAGTAAGAGAGGAGACAGGGCTAACTATGGCTACACCTTC. The encoded protein is CASKRGDRANYGYTF.

The chain joins TRBV4-1 to TRBJ2-7, with TRBD1 as a possible D gene (6 bases). The CDR3 loop spans 14 amino acids. CDR1 MGHRA and CDR2 YSYEKL come from the germline V gene. V was pared by 4 bases and J by 0 bases, with 10 bases between. DNA of the CDR3: TGCGCCAGCAGCCGGGGACAACCCTCCTACGAGCAGTACTTC. Encoded protein: CASSRGQPSYEQYF.

This clone showed up just a few times. The chain couples TRBV24-1 to TRBJ2-7, with 12 positions matching TRBD2. From germline, CDR1 is KGHDR and CDR2 SFDVKD. V lost 6 bases, J lost 5 bases, and 4 bases stayed unmatched. This CDR3 contains 14 residues. The CDR3 is CATSPSGGANEQYF. For the CDR3, the DNA is TGTGCCACCAGTCCTAGCGGGGGGGCAAACGAGCAGTACTTC.

J is TRBJ1-5 and V is TRBV2; D possibly corresponds to TRBD1 (5 bases). CDR1 is SNHLY, CDR2 FYNNEI, per germline. V lost 3 bases, J lost 2 bases, and 14 bases lay in between. CDR3 length: 16 residues. The CDR3 DNA reads as TGTGCCAGCAGTGAGCAGGGATTGGGTGGCAATCAGCCCCAGCATTTT. It is translated as CASSEQGLGGNQPQHF.

This chain joins TRBV4-1 and TRBJ1-2, with 10 positions matching TRBD1. Germline V gene lookup returns CDR1 MGHRA and CDR2 YSYEKL. Trimming at V came to 0 bases and at J to 2 bases, leaving 6 bases not matched to a gene. This CDR3 is 17 amino acids long. The CDR3 reads CASSQDQGTGDNYGYTF. CDR3 DNA sequence: TGCGCCAGCAGCCAAGATCAAGGGACAGGGGACAACTATGGCTACACCTTC.

This sequence joins TRBV18 and TRBJ2-7; a possible D gene is TRBD2 (5 bases). Germline lookup yields CDR1 KGHSH and CDR2 LQKENI. The CDR3 has 13 residues. Trimming left V 6 bases short and J 5 bases short, with 14 bases between. The CDR3 DNA follows: TGTGCCAGCTCCCAAGGAGGAGGAGACGAGCAGTACTTC. This translates into CASSQGGGDEQYF.

The chain combines TRBV11-2 with TRBJ2-3; 8 nucleotides match TRBD1. V shed 5 bases, J shed 1 base, and the junction held 5 bases outside the gene matches. CDR3 length: 15 amino acids. Germline CDR1 is SGHAT and CDR2 is FQNNGV. CDR3 bases: TGTGCCAGCAGCGACGGACAGGGCGGCACAGATACGCAGTATTTT. This encodes CASSDGQGGTDTQYF.

This chain connects TRBV7-3 to TRBJ1-1; perhaps TRBD1 as D (5 bases). Germline-derived CDR1 and CDR2 are SGHTA and FQGTGA. There are 14 residues in the CDR3. V lost 4 bases and J 4 bases, leaving 13 bases between the germline ends. CDR3 amino acids: CASSSTAGGTEAFF. The CDR3 DNA reads as TGTGCCAGCAGCTCCACCGCGGGGGGCACTGAAGCTTTCTTT.

The chain couples TRBV6-4 to TRBJ2-1, with TRBD1 identical over 10 bases. The CDR3 runs to 16 residues. V shed 0 bases and J 9 bases; nucleotides not matched to a gene: 8. Germline assignment: CDR1 MRHNA and CDR2 SNTAGT. CDR3 sequence (DNA): TGTGCCAGCAGTGACTCTCGAGACAGGGGGCTCGCTGAGCAGTTCTTC. Protein: CASSDSRDRGLAEQFF.

The table lists this clone with a few counts. This chain joins TRBV10-3 and TRBJ1-2, with TRBD1 identical over 7 bases. With 11 bases clipped from V and 11 bases from J, the junction kept 26 bases outside the gene matches. CDR3 length: 16 residues. Germline V gene lookup returns CDR1 ENHRY and CDR2 SYGVKD. DNA for the CDR3: TGTGCCGTATCGGGAGGGGACAGATCCAGCGCAGCGGGGTACACCTTC. It is translated as CAVSGGDRSSAAGYTF.

The chain recombines TRBV18 with TRBJ2-7, with D perhaps matching TRBD1 (6 bases). CDR3 size: 14 residues. With 5 bases removed from V and 1 base from J, the gap between germline ends came to 12 bases. From germline, CDR1 is KGHSH and CDR2 LQKENI. For the CDR3, the DNA is TGTGCCAGCTCAGCATTACAGGGTTCCTACGAGCAGTACTTC. Its translation: CASSALQGSYEQYF.

This clone was recorded once. The chain is built from TRBV4-1 and TRBJ2-5; 10 nucleotides line up with TRBD2. The J segment lost 4 bases and the V segment lost 2 bases, leaving 10 bases of the junction unmatched. CDR1 is MGHRA and CDR2 is YSYEKL in the germline V gene. This CDR3 has 17 amino acids. The CDR3, as DNA: TGCGCCAGCAGCCAACCTCTCAGCGGGGGGGCTAGAGAGACCCAGTACTTC. Protein product: CASSQPLSGGARETQYF.

The chain joins TRBV6-5 to TRBJ1-1; D not resolved. Germline CDR1 is MNHEY and CDR2 is SVGAGI. CDR3 length equals 13 residues. The V gene lost 2 bases and the J gene lost 4 bases, with 8 bases spanning the gap. The CDR3 DNA sequence: TGTGCCAGCAGTTACAGGAGAGGCACTGAAGCTTTCTTT. Translating gives CASSYRRGTEAFF.

This clone showed up just once. V usage is TRBV23-1 and J usage is TRBJ1-2; TRBD1 matches at 9 bases. TRBV23-1 is classed as an ORF, of uncertain function. The CDR3 has 14 residues. V was pared by 2 bases and J by 4 bases, with 2 bases of the junction left unmatched. CDR3 residues: CASSQTGGSYGYTF. The CDR3 DNA follows: TGCGCCAGCAGTCAAACAGGGGGCTCCTATGGCTACACCTTC.

The chain carries TRBV7-2 and TRBJ2-5; 7 bases line up with TRBD1. The CDR3 extends over 17 amino acids. The germline V gene has CDR1 SGHTA and CDR2 FQGNSA. The trim removed 1 base at V and 0 bases at J, leaving 8 bases unmatched. CDR3 sequence reads: CASSLDTWTGNQETQYF. DNA for the CDR3: TGTGCCAGCAGCTTAGATACCTGGACAGGCAACCAAGAGACCCAGTACTTC.

The chain couples TRBV6-5 to TRBJ1-5; TRBD1 matches at 7 bases. V was pared by 2 bases and J by 6 bases, with 7 bases of the junction left unmatched. Germline V gene lookup returns CDR1 MNHEY and CDR2 SVGAGI. The CDR3 consists of 15 residues. Here the CDR3 DNA reads TGTGCCAGCAGTTACGACAGGGAGAGTGGTCAGCCCCAGCATTTT. Its translation is CASSYDRESGQPQHF.

This clone was detected once. The chain employs TRBV6-6 and TRBJ1-1; 10 bases line up with TRBD1. Germline values: CDR1 MNHNY, CDR2 SVGAGI (reference sequence). CDR3 length: 19 residues. The V and J ends lost 5 bases and 5 bases, in that order; junction bases with no gene match: 20. For the CDR3, the DNA is TGTGCCAGCAGTCCCCAGCCGTGGGACAGGGGCCCCAGAGGGACTGAAGCTTTCTTT. Amino acids: CASSPQPWDRGPRGTEAFF.

The chain couples TRBV19 to TRBJ1-2; the match to TRBD1 covers 9 bases. With 8 bases clipped from V and 5 bases from J, the junction kept 30 bases outside the gene matches. The germline CDR1 and CDR2 sequences are LNHDA and SQIVND (reference sequence). CDR3 length: 21 amino acids. In DNA form, the CDR3 reads TGTGCCAGTTCCAAACCAGTGGGACAGGGTTCTAACATAAAGAGACTTTATGGCTACACCTTC. Its protein is CASSKPVGQGSNIKRLYGYTF.

The chain carries TRBV19 and TRBJ2-3; D perhaps matches TRBD2 (6 bases). Trimming pared 9 bases from V and 7 bases from J, leaving 8 bases between. The CDR3 runs 10 residues. The germline gives CDR1 LNHDA, CDR2 SQIVND (reference sequence). As DNA, the CDR3 is TGTGCCAGCGGAGGGAATACGCAGTATTTT. Translated: CASGGNTQYF.

The rearrangement links TRBV4-2 to TRBJ1-6; D is unresolved. V was pared by 0 bases and J by 7 bases, with 10 bases between. The CDR3 is made up of 15 amino acids. CDR1 and CDR2 from the germline V gene are LGHNA and YNFKEQ. This CDR3 is CASSQDTLGNSPLHF. CDR3 DNA sequence: TGTGCCAGCAGCCAAGATACCCTAGGCAATTCACCCCTCCACTTT.